This T cell receptor beta chain was observed in a study of identical twins. The CDR3 totals 14 residues. Germline CDR1 is SGHTA and CDR2 is FQGNSA. Trimming removed 5 bases at V and 3 bases at J, with 13 bases between. Each donor was a healthy Caucasian. Broader study findings: There is a chance that invariant MAIT and iNKT cells partially muddied zero-insertion analyses.

A single record per CDR3 protein comes from TCRdb applying MiXCR to the 5' RACE reads. The data contain roughly 690,000 distinct CDR3 sequences, 21% of them singletons. Comment on this clonotype: The antigen is unknown.

The data also belong to a second study, concerning T cells expressing NK-cell markers.

This TCR was sampled from a young woman in good health. This chain connects TRBV7-2 to TRBJ2-5, with D unclear. Source material: PBMCs. The CDR3 nucleotides are TGTGCCAGCAGCCGGGTGGCCGCAGAAGAGACCCAGTACTTC. Amino acids: CASSRVAAEETQYF.